What follows is one TCR beta chain and its context. Many counts were recorded for this clonotype. The antigen it binds to is not known. Base qualities are not recorded, but no much larger clone differs from it by a single base. This sample was included in a study of Graves' ophthalmopathy and Graves' hyperthyroidism (dated by TCRdb to between 2018 and 2020). About the full investigation: Peripheral blood samples were taken at the time of initial diagnosis, before any treatment was given. TCR beta repertoire signatures were used to distinguish Graves' ophthalmopathy from Graves' hyperthyroidism and to predict progression to ophthalmopathy. In total, approximately 140 blood samples were TCR-sequenced: fewer than 50 ophthalmopathy, 80 or so hyperthyroidism and approximately 17 hyperthyroidism-to-ophthalmopathy patients. To explore V-J signatures distinguishing ophthalmopathy from hyperthyroidism, a discovery set of 100 patients (around 42 ophthalmopathy, about 57 stable hyperthyroidism) was enrolled. An independent validation cohort was composed of about 20 hyperthyroidism patients and over 15 patients who later progressed from hyperthyroidism to ophthalmopathy. In a handful of hyperthyroidism patients, the T-cell repertoire of thyroid tissue was compared with the T-cell repertoire of blood. Following sample collection, hyperthyroidism patients were given methimazole at a starting dose of 30 mg daily, and ophthalmopathy patients were given high-dose intravenous methylprednisolone. For training and testing, the roughly 97 patients in the discovery cohort were randomly divided in a 7:3 ratio. Broad study findings and their caveats: Sample size was not statistically predetermined, and group allocation was not concealed from the investigators. In cross-validation, the 13-signature model distinguished ophthalmopathy from stable hyperthyroidism with around 90% sensitivity and about 81% specificity, while in the test set the corresponding values were around 79% and 71%. Most expanded thyroid clonotypes with frequency above 0.001 were also detected in blood, suggesting blood repertoires may reflect the thyroid immune response. In validation, the model predicted ophthalmopathy progression with over 60% sensitivity and 72% to 80% specificity; some 13 predicted patients were CT-confirmed with GO in a median of approximately 6.5 months.

For repertoire sequencing, TCR beta CDR3 regions were amplified from RNA transcripts. HTBI primers and the Qiagen OneStep RT-PCR kit were used in a first-round RT-PCR, which was followed by a second-round multiplex PCR, size selection and purification. Sequencing of the libraries was carried out on an Illumina HiSeq2000 in paired-end mode with 100 bp reads. Per the authors' processing: SOAPnuke was used to process the reads, removing any read that contained adapters or uncalled bases, had a mean Phred below 15, or lacked an exact match to the constant primer or identifier. High-quality paired reads were merged with COPE v1.2.5. Unique nucleotide sequences were defined as clonotypes and aligned to IMGT TRB V, D and J references using MiTCR v1.1. The analysis was limited to V-J combinations with a frequency above 0.0001, which together covered just over 98% of the repertoires. For each V-J combination, a TCR clonal expansion and chaos score was defined as the ratio of F50 clonal expansion to chaos observed in the TCRdist matrix. Welch's t-statistics and random forest were used to reduce features to over ten V-J combinations, which were fed into a naive Bayes classifier. The similarity between thyroid and blood repertoires was quantified using the Morisita-Horn index. TCRdb applied fastp at Q25 and MiXCR to the public reads, then kept only in-frame beta chains. CDR3 protein sequences are deduplicated, and each keeps its most common genes and DNA. The V and J calls and clone size are TCRdb's, not the authors'. In all, the sample holds hundreds of thousands of distinct CDR3 sequences, and 15% to 19% of those were seen once. The ten most abundant clones make up about 7.3% of the sample.

Hyperthyroidism was defined as stable when no progression to ophthalmopathy occurred within 18 months of follow-up. Patients with hyperthyroidism were aged 18 to 65 years, had been newly diagnosed, and had a disease duration of less than 2 months. Patients were excluded if they had other autoimmune diseases, uncontrolled infections, pregnancy or lactation. Clinical symptoms, serum thyroxine, TRAb, thyroid ultrasound and orbital computed tomography were used for diagnosis. Ficoll-Paque density gradient centrifugation was used to isolate PBMCs from about 9.4 ml of fresh peripheral blood. Trizol reagent was used to extract the total RNA, and its quality was then checked on an Agilent 2100 Bioanalyzer. The sequence came from a woman aged 18-30 years with stable Graves' hyperthyroidism. Donor details come from another sample of the same person, matched by shared clones. The specimen sequenced was peripheral blood.

The CDR3 loop reads CASSLKPGELNTEAFF. The sequenced DNA: TGTGCCAGCAGCTTAAAACCAGGGGAACTGAACACTGAAGCTTTCTTT. Recombination connected TRBV11-3 to TRBJ1-1; TRBD1 might be the D gene, on 6 matching bases. V sheds 2 bases and J sheds 0 bases, leaving 13 bases between their ends. The CDR3 numbers 16 residues from cysteine through phenylalanine. CDR3 DNA only is kept here, 48 bases in frame from base 1. Reading the germline V gene gives CDR1 SGHNT and CDR2 YENEEA.